The next 20 T cell receptor beta chains were all read from a single sample in a study of regulatory T cells in long-lasting Graves disease. Noted time point: newly diagnosed GD, antithyroid drugs for less than 3 months. PBMC-extracted RNA yielded the TCR library. For TCR beta, libraries came from iRepertoire HTBI primers and Arm-PCR of CDR3 regions. TCRdb re-analysed the multiplex PCR reads in MiXCR, keeping a single row per CDR3 protein. Here the sample spans hundreds of thousands of distinct CDR3 sequences, roughly 13% being singletons. The data were also submitted as part of a second study, on T cells in Graves' hyperthyroidism and ophthalmopathy.

The specimen comprised peripheral blood mononuclear cells (PBMCs), sampled at new diagnosis, from a patient treated with antithyroid drugs. Receptors were obtained from a man aged 25-40 years with Graves disease.

This clonotype appeared once. A much larger clone differs from this one at a single base, so this may be a read error. V gene TRBV16 combines with J gene TRBJ2-7; D is perhaps TRBD1 or TRBD2 (5 bases each). The germline gives CDR1 KGHSY, CDR2 FQNENV. CDR3 length: 11 residues. The V end was cut by 9 bases, the J end by 8 bases, with 14 bases between. This chain's CDR3 is CASRTSSKQYF. DNA of the CDR3: TGTGCCAGTAGGACATCTAGCAAGCAGTACTTC.

This clonotype was picked up many times. The V call is TRBV7-9, the J call TRBJ2-2; TRBD2 might be the D (5 bases). Germline CDR1 reads SEHNR; CDR2 reads FQNEAQ (reference sequence). The CDR3 is 12 amino acids. The CDR3 region has the DNA TGTAACTCCGGGGATAACACCGGGGAGCTGTTTTTT. Translation: CNSGDNTGELFF. Looking up the rest from reference TRBV7-9 and TRBJ2-2 gives the full variable domain: DTGVSQNPRHKITKRGQNVTFRCDPISEHNRLYWYRQTLGQGPEFLTYFQNEAQLEKSRLLSDRFSAERPKGSFSTLEIQRTEQGDSAMYLCNSGDNTGELFFGEGSRLTVL.

This clonotype was seen a handful of times. V and J are TRBV5-1 and TRBJ2-1; 11 nucleotides line up with TRBD2. Trimming at V came to 4 bases and at J to 5 bases, leaving 8 bases not matched to a gene. Germline CDR1 SGHRS, CDR2 YFSETQ. This CDR3 is built from 16 residues. The CDR3 spells CASSGASGRLDNEQFF. The DNA for the CDR3 is TGCGCCAGCAGCGGAGCTAGCGGGAGGTTGGACAATGAGCAGTTCTTC.

The sample holds many counts of this clonotype. The chain is built from TRBV6-1 and TRBJ2-7; no clear D gene. V lost 3 bases and J 4 bases, leaving 4 bases between the germline ends. Looked up from germline, CDR1 is MNHNS and CDR2 is SASEGT. There are 11 residues in the CDR3. CDR3 sequence: CASSDGYEQYF. In DNA form, the CDR3 reads TGTGCCAGCAGTGACGGGTACGAGCAGTACTTC.

The table lists this clonotype with many counts. The rearrangement uses TRBV12-3 or TRBV12-4 and TRBJ1-1, with a tentative D call TRBD1 (6 bases). This CDR3 region has 12 residues. V lost 6 bases to trimming and J lost 8 bases, with 13 bases between them. The CDR3 sequence is CASSAGAGEAFF. The CDR3 region has the DNA TGTGCCAGCAGCGCGGGGGCGGGCGAAGCTTTCTTT.

This clonotype appeared a single time. One base separates it from a far larger clone, so it is likely a read error. The chain recombines TRBV28 with TRBJ2-5; 13 bases match TRBD2. Germline V gene data show CDR1 as MDHEN and CDR2 as SYDVKM. This CDR3 is built from 14 residues. J lost 11 bases, V lost 4 bases, and 7 bases had no gene match. CDR3 nucleotides: TGTGCCAGCAGTTGGACTAGCGGGAGAGCTGAGCAGTACTTC. Its translation: CASSWTSGRAEQYF.

The table lists this clonotype with many counts. V gene TRBV30 combines with J gene TRBJ2-7, with D possibly TRBD2 on 6 matching bases. The CDR3 loop spans 13 amino acids. The germline CDR1 and CDR2 sequences are GTSNPN and SVGIG (reference sequence). Trimming pared 0 bases from V and 3 bases from J, leaving 9 bases between. The CDR3 DNA sequence: TGTGCCTGGAGTGTCCAGACTAGCTACGAGCAGTACTTC. This encodes CAWSVQTSYEQYF.

This clonotype was recorded at least ten times. The chain carries TRBV27 and TRBJ2-1; D is unclear. The CDR3 spans 16 residues. CDR1 is MNHEY, CDR2 SMNVEV, per germline (reference sequence). V was shortened by 6 bases and J by 0 bases, with 15 bases between the two germline ends. The CDR3 reads CASSRRRHSSYNEQFF. Here the CDR3 DNA reads TGTGCCAGCAGCCGCCGACGCCACAGCTCCTACAATGAGCAGTTCTTC.

This clonotype was counted only a few times. J is TRBJ2-2 and V is TRBV6-1; 9 bases agree with TRBD2. With V trimmed by 2 bases and J by 0 bases, 1 base remained unmatched. Germline V gene sequence: CDR1 MNHNS, CDR2 SASEGT. The CDR3 is made up of 16 amino acids. The CDR3 region has the DNA TGTGCCAGCAGTGAACTAGCGGGGACGAACACCGGGGAGCTGTTTTTT. Translation gives CASSELAGTNTGELFF.

The chain couples TRBV18 to TRBJ2-5; no firm D call. CDR3 length equals 14 residues. The V gene's germline CDR1 is KGHSH and CDR2 LQKENI. V lost 3 bases and J lost 5, with 13 bases in between. The CDR3 sequence: CASSPYGFGETQYF. CDR3 in DNA: TGTGCCAGCTCACCGTACGGGTTCGGGGAGACCCAGTACTTC.

In its sample, this clonotype was seen many times. V gene TRBV5-8 combines with J gene TRBJ1-1; 7 bases align to TRBD1. Germline values: CDR1 SGHTS, CDR2 YDEGEE. There are 15 residues in the CDR3. After removal of 2 bases from V and 1 base from J, the junction contained 5 bases not matched to a gene. The CDR3 DNA follows: TGTGCCAGCAGCTTACCGGGACAGCCGAACACTGAAGCTTTCTTT. It is translated as CASSLPGQPNTEAFF.

This clonotype was found many times. The CDR3 coding sequence is TGTGCCAGCAGGGGGGTATTTAATCAGCCCCAGCATTTT. Its protein is CASRGVFNQPQHF. The chain is built from TRBV2 and TRBJ1-5; D is perhaps TRBD1 (5 bases). The CDR3 length is 13 residues. Deletions cut 6 bases from V and 4 bases from J, with 10 bases between. The germline gives CDR1 SNHLY, CDR2 FYNNEI.

This clonotype was detected ten times or more. The V and J genes are TRBV12-3 or TRBV12-4 and TRBJ2-1; a weak D match, TRBD1 (6 bases). The CDR3 runs to 12 residues. Deletions cut 6 bases from V and 14 bases from J, with 17 bases between. CDR3 in DNA: TGTGCCAGCAGCCAGGGGAGAGGGGGTGAGTTCTTC. Its translation is CASSQGRGGEFF.

This clonotype was counted between two and nine times. This chain uses TRBV19 with TRBJ1-1; 10 nucleotides line up with TRBD1. The germline gives CDR1 LNHDA, CDR2 SQIVND (reference sequence). This CDR3 has 15 amino acids. V lost 3 bases and J lost 0; bases outside the gene matches: 1. The CDR3 sequence is CASSIDRGLNTEAFF. The DNA for the CDR3 is TGTGCCAGTAGTATTGACAGGGGGCTGAACACTGAAGCTTTCTTT.

This clonotype was recorded at least ten times. This chain joins TRBV7-9 and TRBJ2-1, with 10 bases aligning to TRBD2. The germline V gene has CDR1 SEHNR and CDR2 FQNEAQ (reference sequence). The CDR3 extends over 18 amino acids. V trimming: 0 bases; J trimming: 5 bases; junction bases outside the gene matches: 10. This chain's CDR3 is CASSLAYTGTSAHNEQFF. The CDR3, as DNA: TGTGCCAGCAGCTTAGCCTACACCGGGACTAGCGCCCACAATGAGCAGTTCTTC.

This clonotype was seen ten or more times. The chain combines TRBV28 with TRBJ1-4; TRBD1 matches at 9 bases. Trimming removed 5 bases from V and 8 bases from J; junction bases left unmatched: 12. Germline CDR1 MDHEN, CDR2 SYDVKM. The CDR3 consists of 16 residues. The DNA for the CDR3 is TGTGCCAGCAGTCCACCCCTGGGACAGGGTTTCGAAAAACTGTTTTTT. The encoded protein is CASSPPLGQGFEKLFF.

The CDR3: CASNRQGRVQPQHF. The CDR3 DNA sequence: TGTGCCAGTAATCGACAGGGGCGAGTTCAGCCCCAGCATTTT. This chain links TRBV19 with TRBJ1-5; 8 nucleotides align to TRBD1. CDR1 and CDR2 from the germline V gene are LNHDA and SQIVND (reference sequence). With 7 bases clipped from V and 6 bases from J, the junction kept 8 bases outside the gene matches. This CDR3 is built from 14 residues.

This clonotype was counted a few times. V gene TRBV4-2 combines with J gene TRBJ2-7, with TRBD2 identical over 10 bases. Germline CDR1 is LGHNA and CDR2 is YNFKEQ. V shed 0 bases, J shed 5 bases, and the junction held 7 bases outside the gene matches. The CDR3 runs 16 residues. This CDR3 is CASSQDASGSPHEQYF. The CDR3 bases are TGTGCCAGCAGCCAAGATGCTAGCGGGAGTCCCCACGAGCAGTACTTC.

This clonotype was observed at least ten times. The chain is built from TRBV19 and TRBJ1-5; 7 positions match TRBD1. The germline V gene has CDR1 LNHDA and CDR2 SQIVND (reference sequence). Unmatched junction bases numbered 2, after V lost 4 bases and J lost 2 bases. The CDR3 totals 14 residues. In DNA form, the CDR3 reads TGTGCCAGTAGTAGGACAGGACGCAATCAGCCCCAGCATTTT. This encodes CASSRTGRNQPQHF.

This clonotype was found many times. The chain links TRBV5-1 to TRBJ2-5, with 7 bases matching TRBD1. V shed 2 bases, J shed 2 bases, and the junction held 6 bases outside the gene matches. From germline, CDR1 is SGHRS and CDR2 YFSETQ. The CDR3 contains 15 residues. The CDR3 reads CASSLSTGQQETQYF. CDR3 DNA sequence: TGCGCCAGCAGCTTATCGACAGGGCAGCAAGAGACCCAGTACTTC. The whole variable domain, filled in from reference TRBV5-1 and TRBJ2-5, reads KAGVTQTPRYLIKTRGQQVTLSCSPISGHRSVSWYQQTPGQGLQFLFEYFSETQRNKGNFPGRFSGRQFSNSRSEMNVSTLELGDSALYLCASSLSTGQQETQYFGPGTRLLVL.